This entry describes one T cell receptor (beta chain). Its antigen is as yet unknown. Study outcomes and limitations: Greatest tumor Treg TCR overlap was with tumor naive CD4+ cells. Tumor memory CD4+ T cell TCR gene usage was found to cluster with blood and lymph node memory CD4+ cells and with lymph node naive CD4+ cells.

Constant-region reverse primers amplified full-length variable regions, followed by semi-nested Nested Universal Primer A PCR. TCRdb analysed the 5' RACE reads with MiXCR anew, one entry per CDR3 protein. Of roughly 45,000 distinct CDR3 sequences in the sample, about a fifth were seen once. Germline-derived CDR1 and CDR2 are SGHDT and YYEEEE. The CDR3 is made up of 15 amino acids. V was trimmed by 4 bases and J by 0 bases, leaving 8 bases between them. Cells sorted as Tregs were CD4+, CD25+ and CD127-/low. What was sequenced was Tregs sorted from a lymph node. The rearrangement links TRBV5-6 to TRBJ1-6; D unresolved. This TCR came from a female donor with breast cancer. The CDR3: CASSMESSYNSPLHF. The CDR3 DNA reads as TGTGCCAGCAGCATGGAAAGCTCCTATAATTCACCCCTCCACTTT.